This section outlines one T cell receptor (beta chain) sequence together with its context. What it binds is not known. Positively selected for CCR7, the CD45RO-negative cells used as naive CD8 cells excluded terminally differentiated effector memory CD45RA+ cells. The sample comes from a study of shared clonotypes between healthy human individuals. Broader study findings: Clonotype sharing levels among donors were expected to vary with sequencing depth.

Several immunoSEQ plates held equal portions of the genomic DNA taken from each subset. Measured with immunoSEQ multiplex PCR; TCRdb has only the in-frame clones, and not every one. Of some 800,000 clones listed, over 90% are singletons. The receptor was isolated from a young man in good health. The specimen was naive CD8+ T cells sorted from blood.

The CDR3 DNA reads TGTGCCAGCAGAAAAAAACGGGACAGGGAGAACTCCTACGAGCAGTACTTC. It encodes CASRKKRDRENSYEQYF. The rearrangement uses TRBV21-1 and TRBJ2-7; no check of the table's D call, TRBD1, against the DNA was made. TRBV21-1 is noted as a pseudogene. The CDR3 runs to 17 residues.